Listed below are T cell receptor beta chains from one sample, sequenced in a study of blood T cell repertoires in COVID-19. Profiling relied on immunoSEQ multiplex PCR, and the TCRdb table lists in-frame clones only, not all of them. The data hold roughly 69,000 clones, with around four fifths observed a single time. The specimen was peripheral blood. These receptors originate from a human donor in a cohort sampled during active COVID-19. Each CDR3 is given with its conserved first and last residue. A D gene is named only where the DNA matches it firmly. For some rows the clone size is stated as once, few or many, or as a class when expanded; others skip it.

cdr3_aa cdr3_nt cdr3_length v_call d_call clone_size j_call
CASSFGQGGTEAFF TGTGCCAGCAGCTTTGGACAGGGTGGAACTGAAGCTTTCTTT 14 TRBV5-4 TRBD1 NA TRBJ1-1
CASSFGQANYGYTF TGTGCCAGCAGTTTTGGGCAGGCTAACTATGGCTACACCTTC 14 TRBV28 NA NA TRBJ1-2
CSVWYPGPNYGYTF TGCAGCGTATGGTATCCGGGTCCCAACTATGGCTACACCTTC 14 TRBV29-1 NA NA TRBJ1-2
CATETGEYGNQPQHF TGTGCCACTGAAACAGGGGAATACGGAAATCAGCCCCAGCATTTT 15 TRBV19 TRBD1 NA TRBJ1-5
CASKGGQGSYEQYF TGCGCCAGCAAAGGAGGCCAGGGGTCCTACGAGCAGTACTTC 14 TRBV5-1 NA NA TRBJ2-7
CASSIQGNTEAFF TGTGCCAGTAGTATACAGGGAAACACTGAAGCTTTCTTT 13 TRBV19 NA NA TRBJ1-1
CASSYGSVNTEAFF TGTGCCAGCAGTTACGGCAGCGTGAACACTGAAGCTTTCTTT 14 TRBV6-5 NA NA TRBJ1-1
CASSYGRGDGYTF TGTGCCAGCAGTTACGGCAGGGGGGATGGCTACACCTTC 13 TRBV6-5 TRBD1 NA TRBJ1-2
CASSFDRYSPLHF TGTGCCAGCAGCTTCGACAGGTACTCACCCCTCCACTTT 13 TRBV11-2 NA NA TRBJ1-6
CSVEGESMGYTF TGCAGCGTTGAAGGGGAGTCAATGGGCTACACCTTC 12 TRBV29-1 NA NA TRBJ1-2
CASSYHGGSNQPQHF TGTGCCAGCAGTTACCACGGGGGTTCCAATCAGCCCCAGCATTTT 15 TRBV6-2/TRBV6-3 NA NA TRBJ1-5
CASSRGTVRRETQYF TGTGCCAGCAGCCGGGGGACTGTGCGGAGGGAGACCCAGTACTTC 15 TRBV14 NA NA TRBJ2-5
CASSSPGTGTYEQYF TGTGCCAGCAGCTCTCCCGGGACAGGAACCTACGAGCAGTACTTC 15 TRBV7-9 TRBD1 NA TRBJ2-7
CASSLRLISSGTGGFGELFF TGTGCCAGCAGCTTGAGGCTTATTAGCTCTGGGACAGGGGGCTTCGGGGAGCTGTTTTTT 20 TRBV5-5 TRBD1 NA TRBJ2-2
CASSAISGTVYGYTF TGTGCCAGCAGCGCCATTTCCGGGACAGTCTATGGCTACACCTTC 15 TRBV9 TRBD1 NA TRBJ1-2
CATTVDRDFNTEAFF TGTGCCACCACAGTAGACAGGGATTTCAACACTGAAGCTTTCTTT 15 TRBV6-6 TRBD1 NA TRBJ1-1
CATTGSNTGELFF TGTGCCACCACAGGCTCGAACACCGGGGAGCTGTTTTTT 13 TRBV24-1 NA few TRBJ2-2
CASSQDWSENSPLHF TGTGCCAGCAGCCAAGATTGGTCAGAAAATTCACCCCTCCACTTT 15 TRBV3-1/TRBV3-2 NA NA TRBJ1-6
CASRGDSPDPNEKLFF TGTGCCAGCAGGGGGGACTCTCCGGACCCTAATGAAAAACTGTTTTTT 16 TRBV2 NA NA TRBJ1-4
CASSLAGLSPLHF TGTGCCAGCAGCTTGGCCGGGTTGTCACCCCTCCACTTT 13 TRBV5-5 NA NA TRBJ1-6
CAWSVGGGAYGYTF TGTGCCTGGAGTGTAGGGGGGGGCGCTTATGGCTACACCTTC 14 TRBV30 NA NA TRBJ1-2
CASSPAGGNTEAFF TGTGCCAGCAGCCCAGCGGGGGGTAACACTGAAGCTTTCTTT 14 TRBV5-4 NA NA TRBJ1-1
CARTGTADNQPQHF TGTGCCAGGACAGGGACAGCTGATAATCAGCCCCAGCATTTT 14 TRBV19 TRBD1 NA TRBJ1-5
CASSQGLAGGRAYNEQFF TGTGCCAGCAGTCAAGGACTAGCGGGGGGGCGGGCCTACAATGAGCAGTTCTTC 18 TRBV2 TRBD2 NA TRBJ2-1
CASSDGTTNEQFF TGTGCCAGCAGTGACGGGACTACCAATGAGCAGTTCTTC 13 TRBV6-4 TRBD2 NA TRBJ2-1
CASSYGFILAGGPSTDTQYF TGTGCCAGCAGTTACGGTTTCATCCTAGCGGGAGGCCCGAGCACAGATACGCAGTATTTT 20 TRBV6-2/TRBV6-3 TRBD2 NA TRBJ2-3
CASSVLDRAANSPLHF TGTGCCAGCAGCGTCCTGGACAGGGCAGCCAATTCACCCCTCCACTTT 16 TRBV9 TRBD1 once TRBJ1-6
CASSSNPDSLRGNTIYF TGTGCCAGCAGCTCAAACCCGGACAGTCTTCGAGGAAACACCATATATTTT 17 TRBV9 NA NA TRBJ1-3